These T cell receptor beta chains were read from a single sample in a study of a mutant IDH1 vaccine in newly diagnosed glioma. Produced via immunoSEQ multiplex PCR; TCRdb's table is partial and in-frame only. The table records some 61,000 clones, roughly 84% of them present only once. Which antigens these TCRs recognize remains unknown. Specimen: PBMCs, collected from a glioma patient whose treatment included an IDH1 peptide vaccine. These receptors originate from a man younger than 30 with glioma. The CDR3 runs from the conserved cysteine through the conserved F or W. Each record gives: J gene, V gene, D gene, clone size, CDR3 protein, CDR3 DNA. A D gene is named only where the DNA matches it firmly. Clone size appears in some rows only: once, few, many, or a class for an expanded clone.

TRBJ1-2,TRBV14,-,few,CASRPLGTTSDYGYTF,TGTGCCAGCAGGCCTCTGGGGACAACTAGTGACTATGGCTACACCTTC
TRBJ2-3,TRBV11-3,-,-,CASSQGSGTSTDTQYF,TGTGCCAGCAGCCAGGGGTCCGGGACTAGCACAGATACGCAGTATTTT
TRBJ1-6,TRBV19,-,-,CASSIRSSYNSPLHF,TGTGCCAGTAGTATCCGGAGCTCCTATAATTCACCCCTCCACTTT
TRBJ1-1,TRBV7-2,-,-,CASSLPPGTEAFF,TGTGCCAGCAGCTTACCCCCCGGAACTGAAGCTTTCTTT
TRBJ1-1,TRBV6-5,-,-,CASSYYRTLNTEAFF,TGTGCCAGCAGTTACTACCGAACCCTGAACACTGAAGCTTTCTTT
TRBJ1-1,TRBV29-1,TRBD1,few,CSAKGTAQFEAFF,TGCAGCGCTAAAGGGACAGCCCAATTTGAAGCTTTCTTT
TRBJ2-7,TRBV12-5,-,-,CASGLLANPYEQYF,TGTGCTAGTGGTTTGCTCGCGAACCCCTACGAGCAGTACTTC
TRBJ2-2,TRBV15,TRBD2,-,CATSRGLAGATGELFF,TGTGCCACCAGCAGGGGACTAGCGGGAGCAACCGGGGAGCTGTTTTTT
TRBJ2-7,TRBV10-3,TRBD1,-,CAIRGQPLYEQYF,TGTGCCATCAGGGGACAGCCCCTTTACGAGCAGTACTTC
TRBJ1-1,TRBV7-8,-,-,CASSLATAANTEAFF,TGTGCCAGCAGCTTAGCAACAGCGGCGAACACTGAAGCTTTCTTT
TRBJ1-2,TRBV18,TRBD1,-,CASSPTGGASGYTF,TGTGCCAGCTCACCGACAGGGGGCGCGAGTGGCTACACCTTC
TRBJ2-3,TRBV30,TRBD2,-,CAWARASGGVDTQYF,TGTGCCTGGGCCCGGGCTAGCGGGGGAGTGGATACGCAGTATTTT
TRBJ2-7,TRBV19,TRBD1,-,CASKPWTGAYEQYF,TGTGCCAGTAAACCTTGGACAGGAGCCTACGAGCAGTACTTC
TRBJ2-7,TRBV6-5,-,-,CASSHTENYEQYF,TGTGCCAGCAGTCATACAGAGAACTACGAGCAGTACTTC
TRBJ2-1,TRBV6-5,-,-,CASSYSSGVIYNEQFF,TGTGCCAGCAGTTACTCATCGGGGGTAATCTACAATGAGCAGTTCTTC
TRBJ1-1,TRBV28,-,-,CASSLTGGRNTEAFF,TGTGCCAGCAGTCTAACCGGGGGGAGGAACACTGAAGCTTTCTTT
TRBJ2-2,TRBV5-4,-,-,CASSLGVSGTGELFF,TGTGCCAGCAGCTTGGGGGTGTCAGGCACCGGGGAGCTGTTTTTT
TRBJ1-1,TRBV9,-,once,CASNPNRGGMNTEAFF,TGTGCCAGCAACCCGAACCGGGGGGGGATGAACACTGAAGCTTTCTTT
TRBJ1-1,TRBV19,-,-,CASSNGWETGGANTEAFF,TGTGCCAGTAGTAACGGTTGGGAAACGGGTGGCGCGAACACTGAAGCTTTCTTT
TRBJ1-1,TRBV25-1,-,few,CASSPPGANRIEAFF,TGTGCCAGCAGTCCACCGGGGGCGAATAGAATCGAAGCTTTCTTT
TRBJ1-2,TRBV5-1,TRBD1,-,CASRGTGRAGYTF,TGCGCCAGCAGGGGGACAGGGAGGGCTGGCTACACCTTC
TRBJ1-5,TRBV6-1,-,few,CASSEGWTDYQPQHF,TGTGCCAGCAGTGAGGGATGGACGGATTATCAGCCCCAGCATTTT
TRBJ1-2,TRBV18,-,-,CASSPSSGDGYTF,TGTGCCAGCTCACCAAGCTCCGGGGATGGCTACACCTTC
TRBJ1-5,TRBV6-1,-,few,CASSEAEGVQPQHF,TGTGCCAGCAGTGAAGCAGAGGGGGTGCAGCCCCAGCATTTT
TRBJ1-1,TRBV11-1,TRBD1,-,CASSLAGDSEAFF,TGTGCCAGCAGCTTAGCTGGGGACAGTGAAGCTTTCTTT
TRBJ1-1,TRBV9,TRBD1,-,CASSVWDSLTEAFF,TGTGCCAGCAGCGTTTGGGACAGCCTTACTGAAGCTTTCTTT
TRBJ2-7,TRBV30,TRBD1,-,CAWRRGQGNLYEQYF,TGTGCCTGGAGGAGGGGACAGGGCAACCTCTACGAGCAGTACTTC
TRBJ1-1,TRBV10-3,TRBD1,few,CAISERQGTAFF,TGTGCCATCAGTGAGAGACAGGGGACTGCTTTCTTT
TRBJ1-2,TRBV29-1,-,-,CSVDTAPGGTF,TGCAGCGTTGATACGGCTCCCGGCGGCACCTTC
TRBJ2-3,TRBV7-9,-,-,CASSLGSAADTQYF,TGTGCCAGCAGCTTAGGATCCGCCGCAGATACGCAGTATTTT
TRBJ1-3,TRBV28,-,-,CASSIRGRGRSSGNTIYF,TGTGCCAGCAGTATCCGGGGGCGGGGTAGGTCCTCTGGAAACACCATATATTTT
TRBJ2-2,TRBV9,TRBD2,-,CASSELLAGGNTGELFF,TGTGCCAGCAGCGAATTACTAGCGGGAGGAAACACCGGGGAGCTGTTTTTT
TRBJ2-3,TRBV18,-,few,CASLLAGTPYF,TGTGCCAGCCTGTTGGCGGGGACCCCCTATTTT
TRBJ2-3,TRBV2,TRBD2,-,CASPKGPSGNTDTQYF,TGTGCCAGCCCTAAAGGGCCTAGCGGGAACACAGATACGCAGTATTTT
TRBJ1-6,TRBV10-3,-,-,CAISDSSSYNSPLHF,TGTGCCATCAGTGACAGTAGCTCCTATAATTCACCCCTCCACTTT
TRBJ2-5,TRBV30,-,-,CAWSVRETQYF,TGTGCCTGGAGTGTAAGAGAGACCCAGTACTTC
TRBJ2-2,TRBV7-8,-,-,CASSPRGANTGELFF,TGTGCCAGCAGCCCCCGGGGGGCCAACACCGGGGAGCTGTTTTTT
TRBJ1-2,TRBV27,TRBD1,-,CASSISGGANYGYTF,TGTGCCAGCAGTATCTCAGGGGGGGCTAACTATGGCTACACCTTC
TRBJ1-1,TRBV7-8,-,-,CASSFQGGGTEAFF,TGTGCCAGCAGCTTCCAGGGAGGGGGAACTGAAGCTTTCTTT
TRBJ2-1,TRBV11-2,-,-,CASSSPTGGEQFF,TGTGCCAGCAGCTCCCCTACGGGCGGTGAGCAGTTCTTC
TRBJ1-2,TRBV7-2,TRBD1,-,CASSFSGQAGSYGYTF,TGTGCCAGCAGCTTCAGTGGACAGGCCGGATCCTATGGCTACACCTTC
TRBJ1-5,TRBV6-6,-,-,CASSYQGQPQHF,TGTGCCAGCAGTTACCAGGGTCAGCCCCAGCATTTT
TRBJ2-5,TRBV10-3,-,-,CAIRGLETQYF,TGTGCCATCAGGGGGTTGGAGACCCAGTACTTC
TRBJ1-1,TRBV5-1,TRBD1,-,CASSLEQGTEAFF,TGCGCCAGCAGCTTGGAACAGGGGACTGAAGCTTTCTTT
TRBJ2-5,TRBV27,TRBD1,-,CASSRTGAKKTQYF,TGTGCCAGCAGTCGAACAGGGGCGAAGAAGACCCAGTACTTC
TRBJ1-4,TRBV30,TRBD1,few,CAWGTGHSEKLFF,TGTGCCTGGGGGACAGGGCATTCGGAAAAACTGTTTTTT
TRBJ2-7,TRBV4-2,TRBD1,-,CASSQDRVYEQYF,TGTGCCAGCAGCCAGGACAGGGTGTACGAGCAGTACTTC
TRBJ1-5,TRBV7-9,-,few,CASSLGGYSNQPQHF,TGTGCCAGCAGCTTAGGAGGTTATAGCAATCAGCCCCAGCATTTT
TRBJ1-4,TRBV6-5,-,-,CASSGNRDTTEKLFF,TGTGCCAGCAGTGGAAACCGGGACACAACTGAAAAACTGTTTTTT
TRBJ2-2,TRBV7-9,TRBD1,-,CASSSQGATGELFF,TGTGCCAGCAGCTCGCAGGGGGCGACCGGGGAGCTGTTTTTT
TRBJ2-1,TRBV14,-,-,CASSQFIGDNEQFF,TGTGCCAGCAGCCAATTTATCGGCGACAATGAGCAGTTCTTC
TRBJ1-2,TRBV5-4,-,-,CASSLEGGRRYGYTF,TGTGCCAGCAGCTTGGAGGGGGGGCGCCGCTATGGCTACACCTTC
TRBJ2-3,TRBV2,TRBD2,-,CASSREGLGDTQYF,TGTGCCAGCAGCCGGGAGGGGCTCGGGGATACGCAGTATTTT
TRBJ1-3,TRBV19,-,-,CASAERGAGNTIYF,TGTGCCAGTGCGGAGAGGGGGGCTGGAAACACCATATATTTT